The 10 T cell receptor beta chains below were found in one sample sequenced in a study of OX40 agonist ivuxolimab in advanced cancers. Sequencing used immunoSEQ multiplex PCR; TCRdb keeps in-frame clones, though not all of them. The profile shows around 110,000 clones, over 85% of them singletons. The sample was CD4+ or CD8+ T cells sorted from blood, taken in a trial of the OX40 agonist ivuxolimab. These receptors were collected from an adult with an advanced solid tumor such as melanoma, head and neck, liver or kidney cancer.

In this sample, this clone turned up a few times. J is TRBJ1-3 and V is TRBV5-6, with D possibly being TRBD1 (5 bases). The germline gives CDR1 SGHDT, CDR2 YYEEEE. With 5 bases removed from V and 0 bases from J, the gap between germline ends came to 9 bases. CDR3 length equals 14 residues. The CDR3 nucleotides read TGTGCCAGCAGATCAACAGGCTCTGGAAACACCATATATTTT. The encoded protein is CASRSTGSGNTIYF.

The chain links TRBV19 to TRBJ2-7; D is undetermined. The germline V gene has CDR1 LNHDA and CDR2 SQIVND (reference sequence). The germline V and J ends were trimmed by 8 bases and 3 bases, with 8 bases remaining between them. This CDR3 spans 11 amino acids. The CDR3 DNA reads as TGTGCCAGTTCCAGCTACTACGAGCAGTACTTC. It specifies CASSSYYEQYF. The whole variable domain, remainder taken from reference TRBV19 and TRBJ2-7, is DGGITQSPKYLFRKEGQNVTLSCEQNLNHDAMYWYRQDPGQGLRLIYYSQIVNDFQKGDIAEGYSVSREKKESFPLTVTSAQKNPTAFYLCASSSYYEQYFGPGTRLTVT.

This clone has just one count. This rearrangement joins TRBV4-1 to TRBJ1-6, with D possibly matching TRBD1 (5 bases). The CDR3 has 16 residues. The V gene's germline CDR1 is MGHRA and CDR2 YSYEKL. V was clipped by 2 bases and J by 8 bases, with 16 bases between them. The CDR3 sequence is CASSQMRSLGDSPLHF. The CDR3 DNA sequence: TGCGCCAGCAGCCAAATGCGGTCCCTGGGGGATTCACCCCTCCACTTT.

A single count supports this clone. V gene TRBV18 combines with J gene TRBJ1-3; D call uncertain. Germline V gene data show CDR1 as KGHSH and CDR2 as LQKENI. The V end was cut by 0 bases, the J end by 0 bases, with 24 bases between. The length of the CDR3 is 21 residues. The CDR3 protein is CASSPPRSGNSVVRSGNTIYF. The CDR3 DNA sequence: TGTGCCAGCTCACCACCGCGGTCTGGGAACAGTGTTGTACGCTCTGGAAACACCATATATTTT.

The rearrangement uses TRBV7-2 and TRBJ1-4; TRBD1 might be the D (6 bases). Germline lookup yields CDR1 SGHTA and CDR2 FQGNSA. Trimming shortened V by 0 bases and J by 7 bases, and 12 bases separated the two germline ends. The CDR3 contains 15 residues. DNA of the CDR3: TGTGCCAGCAGCTTAGCGCAGGGGATAAGTGAAAAACTGTTTTTT. Translation gives CASSLAQGISEKLFF.

The CDR3 spells CASSPTTDRVNEQYF. The CDR3 bases are TGTGCCAGCTCACCTACCACGGACAGGGTCAACGAGCAGTACTTC. The V gene is TRBV18, the J gene TRBJ2-7; 8 nucleotides agree with TRBD1. The CDR3 runs to 15 residues. Germline V lookup: CDR1 KGHSH, CDR2 LQKENI. Trimming took 3 bases from V and 5 from J; bases not matched to a gene: 9. The full variable domain, rest sourced from reference TRBV18 and TRBJ2-7, is NAGVMQNPRHLVRRRGQEARLRCSPMKGHSHVYWYRQLPEEGLKFMVYLQKENIIDESGMPKERFSAEFPKEGPSILRIQQVVRGDSAAYFCASSPTTDRVNEQYFGPGTRLTVT.

The chain carries TRBV5-1 and TRBJ2-7, with D possibly matching TRBD2 (6 bases). This CDR3 contains 14 residues. Trimming shortened V by 0 bases and J by 7 bases, and 14 bases separated the two germline ends. Germline V gene sequence: CDR1 SGHRS, CDR2 YFSETQ. CDR3 DNA sequence: TGCGCCAGCAGCTTGGGGGAGGACTGGGGAGAGCAGTACTTC. It yields the protein CASSLGEDWGEQYF.

With regard to this clone: The sample contains more than one DNA sequence encoding this CDR3. The chain is built from TRBV6-5 and TRBJ1-1; TRBD1 matches 7 bases. J lost 1 base, V lost 0 bases, and 2 bases had no gene match. CDR3 length equals 15 residues. The germline CDR1 and CDR2 sequences are MNHEY and SVGAGI. The CDR3 region is CASSYSNRGNTEAFF. CDR3 coding DNA: TGTGCCAGCAGTTACTCCAACAGGGGGAACACTGAAGCTTTCTTT.

The V gene is TRBV7-8, the J gene TRBJ2-2, with TRBD1 matching 7 bases. Losses at the gene ends were 1 base for V and 5 bases for J; bases not matched to a gene: 7. CDR3 length: 16 residues. In germline, CDR1 is SGHVS, CDR2 FQNEAQ. This chain's CDR3 is CASSLEQGFTTGELFF. In DNA, the CDR3 is TGTGCCAGCAGCTTAGAACAGGGGTTTACGACCGGGGAGCTGTTTTTT.

This chain connects TRBV28 to TRBJ2-3; 10 bases align to TRBD2. The CDR3 is 15 residues long. Germline values: CDR1 MDHEN, CDR2 SYDVKM. The V segment lost 3 bases and the J segment 4 bases; nucleotides outside the gene matches: 4. The CDR3 protein is CASSFPSGGADTQYF. As DNA, the CDR3 is TGTGCCAGCAGTTTCCCTAGCGGGGGAGCAGATACGCAGTATTTT.